The 17 T cell receptor beta chains below were found in one sample sequenced in a study of cytomegalovirus exposure and HLA in healthy donors. 60 Vbeta and 13 Jbeta primers were used in PCR. This table comes from immunoSEQ multiplex PCR, and its TCRdb copy is limited to in-frame clones, with some not included. The sample lists approximately 160,000 clones; around 68% were seen once. Sequences were obtained from PBMCs. The receptors come from a woman between 40 and 50 years old in good health and CMV-seropositive.

V and J are TRBV6-1 and TRBJ2-7, with D unresolved. CDR3 length equals 12 residues. Trimming pared 6 bases from V and 6 bases from J, leaving 12 bases between. Germline V CDR1 and CDR2: MNHNS, SASEGT. CDR3 nucleotide sequence: TGTGCCAGCAGGAAAGTTTCGGGCGAGCAGTACTTC. Encoded protein: CASRKVSGEQYF.

The V and J genes are TRBV27 and TRBJ2-3; 8 positions match TRBD2. J gave up 4 bases and V 7 bases, and 10 bases lay outside the gene matches. Germline V CDR1 and CDR2: MNHEY, SMNVEV (reference sequence). The CDR3 consists of 15 residues. For the CDR3, the DNA is TGTGCCAGCATCCCATCCGGGGGGGGCCCAGATACGCAGTATTTT. Its protein product is CASIPSGGGPDTQYF.

The chain links TRBV6-5 to TRBJ2-7; 9 bases match TRBD2. From germline, CDR1 is MNHEY and CDR2 SVGAGI. The junction had 2 bases not matched to a gene; V was cut back by 0 bases and J by 5 bases. The CDR3 has 14 residues. DNA for the CDR3: TGTGCCAGCAGTTACTCGGCGGGAGGGGACGAGCAGTACTTC. Translating it yields CASSYSAGGDEQYF.

This clone turned up a few times. J is TRBJ1-1 and V is TRBV28; TRBD1 aligns across 8 bases. Germline trimming cut 11 bases from V and 3 bases from J; bases unmatched to any gene: 8. The CDR3 has 13 residues. Germline CDR1 and CDR2: MDHEN and SYDVKM. The CDR3 is CAARGHDDTEAFF. In DNA, the CDR3 is TGTGCCGCCAGGGGGCACGATGACACTGAAGCTTTCTTT. Drawing the rest from reference TRBV28 and TRBJ1-1, the complete variable domain is DVKVTQSSRYLVKRTGEKVFLECVQDMDHENMFWYRQDPGLGLRLIYFSYDVKMKEKGDIPEGYSVSREKKERFSLILESASTNQTSMYLCAARGHDDTEAFFGQGTRLTVV.

This clone turned up a few times. The J gene is TRBJ2-3, the V gene TRBV6-4; 8 bases are a match to TRBD1. Per germline, CDR1 MRHNA and CDR2 SNTAGT. The length of the CDR3 is 15 residues. Trimming at V came to 5 bases and at J to 3 bases, leaving 7 bases not matched to a gene. CDR3 amino acids: CASSRGQDGTDTQYF. CDR3 sequence (DNA): TGTGCCAGCAGTCGGGGACAGGACGGAACAGATACGCAGTATTTT.

The CDR3 region has the DNA TGTGCCAGCAGCTCGCAGGGATCTGGGGCCAACGTCCTGACTTTC. It is translated as CASSSQGSGANVLTF. This rearrangement joins TRBV5-8 to TRBJ2-6; tentative D call: TRBD1 (5 bases). From germline, CDR1 is SGHTS and CDR2 YDEGEE. Trimming removed 3 bases at V and 1 base at J, with 8 bases between. CDR3 size: 15 residues.

The genes are TRBV28 and TRBJ1-1; D not resolved. The CDR3 extends over 10 amino acids. CDR1 is MDHEN, CDR2 SYDVKM, per germline. V gave up 5 bases and J gave up 12 bases, with 10 bases separating them. The CDR3 sequence: CASSGLTPFF. In nucleotides, the CDR3 is TGTGCCAGCAGTGGACTAACCCCTTTCTTT.

This chain links TRBV10-1 with TRBJ2-7, with 8 bases lining up with TRBD1. The CDR3 runs to 14 residues. Germline assignment: CDR1 WNHNN and CDR2 SYGVQD (reference sequence). J gave up 2 bases and V 6 bases, and 6 bases lay outside the gene matches. CDR3: CASRDRVPAYEQYF. The CDR3 DNA sequence: TGCGCCAGCAGGGACAGGGTCCCCGCCTACGAGCAGTACTTC.

V and J are TRBV5-5 and TRBJ2-5; 11 positions match TRBD2. CDR1 SGHKS and CDR2 YYEKEE come from the germline V gene (reference sequence). The CDR3 is 15 residues long. V lost 0 bases, J lost 7 bases, and 5 bases stayed unmatched. In DNA, the CDR3 is TGTGCCAGCAGCTTGGGACTAGCGGGGAGGGTGACCCAGTACTTC. It is translated as CASSLGLAGRVTQYF.

This chain uses TRBV7-2 with TRBJ2-7; tentative D call: TRBD2 (6 bases). The V gene lost 5 bases and the J gene lost 5 bases, with 19 bases spanning the gap. Germline CDR1 is SGHTA and CDR2 is FQGNSA. The CDR3 spans 15 residues. CDR3 in DNA: TGTGCCAGCAGCGCCCCGTCGGGGGTCGGGGACGAGCAGTACTTC. This encodes CASSAPSGVGDEQYF.

The chain couples TRBV6-1 to TRBJ2-7, with no clear D. V shed 6 bases and J shed 7 bases, with 10 bases lying between them. This CDR3 is built from 11 residues. From germline, CDR1 is MNHNS and CDR2 SASEGT. The DNA for the CDR3 is TGTGCCAGCAGCGCTCTATGGGAGCAGTACTTC. The encoded protein is CASSALWEQYF.

Regarding this clone: One end of the junction does not line up with germline, which may come from a read error. The chain has TRBV27 and TRBJ2-7, with TRBD2 as a possible D gene (6 bases). Germline lookup yields CDR1 MNHEY and CDR2 SMNVEV (reference sequence). The CDR3 totals 14 residues. The CDR3 is CASSSGTYSSEQYF. CDR3 in DNA: TGTGCCAGCTCCTCCGGGACTTACTCCTCCGAGCAGTACTTC.

V and J are TRBV6-5 and TRBJ2-3; maybe TRBD1 (5 bases). Germline assignment: CDR1 MNHEY and CDR2 SVGAGI. Trimming shortened V by 6 bases and J by 2 bases, and 6 bases separated the two germline ends. The CDR3 runs 12 residues. The CDR3 loop reads CASRTATDTQYF. The CDR3 DNA reads TGTGCCAGCAGGACAGCCACAGATACGCAGTATTTT.

This rearrangement joins TRBV7-3 to TRBJ2-5; 7 bases agree with TRBD1. Germline V gene data show CDR1 as SGHTA and CDR2 as FQGTGA. V lost 5 bases to trimming and J lost 5 bases; unmatched junction nucleotides: 8. This CDR3 has 14 amino acids. The DNA for the CDR3 is TGTGCCAGCAGCGAGAAAGGGGGCGGTGAGACCCAGTACTTC. It codes for CASSEKGGGETQYF.

This chain uses TRBV7-3 with TRBJ2-5; TRBD1 agrees at 7 bases. J lost 1 base, V lost 7 bases, and 6 bases had no gene match. Germline values: CDR1 SGHTA, CDR2 FQGTGA. CDR3 length: 14 amino acids. CDR3 DNA sequence: TGTGCCAGCACCGTAACAGGGGTCCAAGAGACCCAGTACTTC. Its translation: CASTVTGVQETQYF.

V is TRBV4-3 and J is TRBJ2-6; weak D call: TRBD1 (5 bases). Per the germline V gene, CDR1 is LGHNA and CDR2 is YSLEER. This CDR3 is built from 16 residues. The germline V and J ends were trimmed by 0 bases and 1 base, with 7 bases remaining between them. The CDR3 sequence: CASSQDRVSGANVLTF. CDR3 DNA: TGCGCCAGCAGCCAAGACAGGGTTTCTGGGGCCAACGTCCTGACTTTC.

The rearrangement uses TRBV9 and TRBJ2-1; 7 bases match TRBD2. The CDR3 sequence is 16 residues long. The V gene end was trimmed by 4 bases and the J gene end by 2 bases; junction bases not matched to a gene: 9. Per germline, CDR1 SGDLS and CDR2 YYNGEE. The CDR3 here is CASSPAAAGAYNEQFF. CDR3 sequence (DNA): TGTGCCAGCAGCCCCGCAGCGGCGGGGGCCTACAATGAGCAGTTCTTC.